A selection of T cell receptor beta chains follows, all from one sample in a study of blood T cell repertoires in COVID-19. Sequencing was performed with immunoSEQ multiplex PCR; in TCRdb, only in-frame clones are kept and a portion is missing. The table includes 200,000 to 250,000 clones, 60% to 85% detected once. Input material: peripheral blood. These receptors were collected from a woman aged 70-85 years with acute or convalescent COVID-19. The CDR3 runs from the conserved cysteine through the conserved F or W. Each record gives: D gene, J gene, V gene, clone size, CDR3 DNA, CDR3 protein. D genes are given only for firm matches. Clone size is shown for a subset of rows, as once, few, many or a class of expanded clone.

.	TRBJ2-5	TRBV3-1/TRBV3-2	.	TGTGCCAGCAGCCAGAGCCCCGGGGAGACCCAGTACTTC	CASSQSPGETQYF
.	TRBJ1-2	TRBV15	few	TGTGCCACCAGCAGAGATCGTAGCCCATTGGGCTACACCTTC	CATSRDRSPLGYTF
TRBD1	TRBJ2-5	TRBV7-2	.	TGTGCCAGCAGCTTATTAGCGACAGGGGGATCGGAGACCCAGTACTTC	CASSLLATGGSETQYF
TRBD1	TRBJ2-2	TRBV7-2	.	TGTGCCAGCAGCCAACAGGGGCCCGGGGAGCTGTTTTTT	CASSQQGPGELFF
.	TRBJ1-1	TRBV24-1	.	TGTGCCACCCCCGAACAGGGAGAGTCTGAAGCTTTCTTT	CATPEQGESEAFF
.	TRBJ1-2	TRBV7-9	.	TGTGCCAGCAGCCCCCGAGGGAGGGACTATGGCTACACCTTC	CASSPRGRDYGYTF
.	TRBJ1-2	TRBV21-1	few	TGTGCCAGCAGAGGACAGGGGGCGGATGGCTACACCTTC	CASRGQGADGYTF
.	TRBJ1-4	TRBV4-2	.	TGTGCCAGCAGCCAAGATTGGAGAGGGCGGTATGAAAAACTGTTTTTT	CASSQDWRGRYEKLFF
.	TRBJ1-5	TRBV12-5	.	TGTGCTAGTGGTTTAACGTTACCCCTCCGCCAGGGGCCTTATAGCAATCAGCCCCAGCATTTT	CASGLTLPLRQGPYSNQPQHF
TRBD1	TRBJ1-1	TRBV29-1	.	TGCAGCGGTTCCCGGGACAGGGAACAGGCTTTCTTT	CSGSRDREQAFF
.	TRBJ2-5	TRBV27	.	TGTGCCAGCAGTTTATACCCCGACAGGTTCCAAGAGACCCAGTACTTC	CASSLYPDRFQETQYF
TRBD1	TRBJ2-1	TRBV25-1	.	TGTGCCAGCAGTGATGCAGGGGGCTCCTACAATGAGCAGTTCTTC	CASSDAGGSYNEQFF
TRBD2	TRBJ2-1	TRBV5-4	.	TGTGCCAGCAGCTCGCAGGAGAAGGGAGGGAATGAGCAGTTCTTC	CASSSQEKGGNEQFF
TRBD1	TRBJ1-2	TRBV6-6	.	TGTGCCAGCAGATTGACAGGGGTCAACTATGGCTACACCTTC	CASRLTGVNYGYTF
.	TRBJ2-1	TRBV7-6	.	TGTGCCAGCAGCTTAGAAACCCCGACAGGGAGGAATGAGCAGTTCTTC	CASSLETPTGRNEQFF
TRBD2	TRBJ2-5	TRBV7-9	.	TGTGCCAGCAGCCAAGGACTAGCGGGGGGGGACTTCCAAGAGACCCAGTACTTC	CASSQGLAGGDFQETQYF
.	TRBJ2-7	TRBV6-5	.	TGTGCCAGCAGTTACACGTTTCAGGGCTCCTACGAGCAGTACTTC	CASSYTFQGSYEQYF
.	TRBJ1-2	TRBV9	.	TGTGCCAGCAGCCCAGCCCTAGTTCGGTATGGCTACACCTTC	CASSPALVRYGYTF
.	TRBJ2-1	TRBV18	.	TGTGCCAGCTCACCACGGACAGATACCTACAATGAGCAGTTCTTC	CASSPRTDTYNEQFF
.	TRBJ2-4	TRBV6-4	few	TGTGCCAGCAACGGTCCCGAAATAGCCAAAAACATTCAGTACTTC	CASNGPEIAKNIQYF
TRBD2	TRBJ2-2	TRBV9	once	TGTGCCAGCAGTGGGACTAGCCTCAACACCGGGGAGCTGTTTTTT	CASSGTSLNTGELFF
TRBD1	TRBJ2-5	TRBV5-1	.	TGCGCCAGCAGCTTGTCAGGACAGGGTTGGGAGACCCAGTACTTC	CASSLSGQGWETQYF
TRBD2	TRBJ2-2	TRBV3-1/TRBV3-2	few	TGTGCCAGCAGTCTTAGGACTAGCGGGAACACCGGGGAGCTGTTTTTT	CASSLRTSGNTGELFF
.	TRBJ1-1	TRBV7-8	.	TGTGCCAGCAGCTCACAGGGAGTCGCTGGAGCTTTCTTT	CASSSQGVAGAFF
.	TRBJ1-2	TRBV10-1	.	TGCGCCAGCAGCCAGGGACTTAACTATGGCTACACCTTC	CASSQGLNYGYTF
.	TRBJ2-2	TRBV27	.	TGTGCCAGCAGGGGGGTGGGGGCCTCTAACACCGGGGAGCTGTTTTTT	CASRGVGASNTGELFF
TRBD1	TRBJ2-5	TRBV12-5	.	TGTGCTAGTGGTTTGGCCTATGAGGGGGCCGGGTACCAAGAGACCCAGTACTTC	CASGLAYEGAGYQETQYF
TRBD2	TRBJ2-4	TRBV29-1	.	TGCAGTGGCCTAAGCGGGGAGGCCAAAAACATTCAGTACTTC	CSGLSGEAKNIQYF
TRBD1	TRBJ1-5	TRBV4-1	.	TGCGCCAGCAGCCAAGACGACAGGGGGACATCGCCCCAGCATTTT	CASSQDDRGTSPQHF
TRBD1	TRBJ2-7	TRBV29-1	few	TGCAGCGTGAGGACAGGGTCGAACGAGCAGTACTTC	CSVRTGSNEQYF
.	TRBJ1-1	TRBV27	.	TGTGCCAGCACCCGGGGCACTGAAGCTTTCTTT	CASTRGTEAFF
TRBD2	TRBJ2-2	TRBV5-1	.	TGCGCCAGCAGCTCCGGGACTAGCGGACCAACCGGGGAGCTGTTTTTT	CASSSGTSGPTGELFF
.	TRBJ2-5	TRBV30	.	TGTGCCTGGAGCTTTGGACAGCAAGAGACCCAGTACTTC	CAWSFGQQETQYF